The rows below give T cell receptor beta chains drawn from one sample of a study of blood T cell repertoires in COVID-19. Libraries were prepared by immunoSEQ multiplex PCR; TCRdb keeps only in-frame clonotypes and omits some of them. Of roughly 150,000 clones in the sample, around 89% were seen once. Input material: peripheral blood. Receptors originate from a woman of 80 years or more with acute or convalescent COVID-19. Both conserved end residues are part of each CDR3. The D gene is left open where the match is weak. Some rows mark clone size as missing; the rest say once, few, many or name a class of expanded clone.

d_gene: .; abundance: few; v_gene: TRBV4-2; len: 13; j_gene: TRBJ2-7; CDR3nt: TGTGCCAGCAGCCGAGGCAGGGTCGACGAGCAGTACTTC; CDR3aa: CASSRGRVDEQYF
d_gene: .; abundance: .; v_gene: TRBV30; len: 11; j_gene: TRBJ1-4; CDR3nt: TGTGCCTGGGGGGGGACTGGAAAACTGTTTTTT; CDR3aa: CAWGGTGKLFF
d_gene: .; abundance: .; v_gene: TRBV4-1; len: 17; j_gene: TRBJ1-6; CDR3nt: TGCGCCAGCAGCTACCTACCGGGGGGGGCCTATAATTCACCCCTCCACTTT; CDR3aa: CASSYLPGGAYNSPLHF
d_gene: .; abundance: .; v_gene: TRBV18; len: 15; j_gene: TRBJ1-3; CDR3nt: TGTGCCAGCTCACCCAGCGGGAGCTCTGGAAACACCATATATTTT; CDR3aa: CASSPSGSSGNTIYF
d_gene: .; abundance: .; v_gene: TRBV3-1/TRBV3-2; len: 13; j_gene: TRBJ2-5; CDR3nt: TGTGCCAGCAGCCAAAGAGGGTCCCGGACCCAGTACTTC; CDR3aa: CASSQRGSRTQYF
d_gene: .; abundance: .; v_gene: TRBV15; len: 15; j_gene: TRBJ2-7; CDR3nt: TGTGCCACCAGCAGAGGAGGAGAGGGCTCCTACGAGCAGTACTTC; CDR3aa: CATSRGGEGSYEQYF
d_gene: .; abundance: .; v_gene: TRBV11-2; len: 14; j_gene: TRBJ1-3; CDR3nt: TGTGCCAGCAGCCCAGAGGGGGACACCCGCCCCATATATTTT; CDR3aa: CASSPEGDTRPIYF
d_gene: TRBD1; abundance: .; v_gene: TRBV9; len: 14; j_gene: TRBJ1-2; CDR3nt: TGTGCCAGCAGCGAAAGGACAGGGAACTATGGCTACACCTTC; CDR3aa: CASSERTGNYGYTF
d_gene: .; abundance: .; v_gene: TRBV18; len: 15; j_gene: TRBJ1-2; CDR3nt: TGTGCCAGCTCACCCTCGGCGGAGATCAGCTATGGCTACACCTTC; CDR3aa: CASSPSAEISYGYTF
d_gene: TRBD1; abundance: .; v_gene: TRBV2; len: 14; j_gene: TRBJ1-1; CDR3nt: TGTGCCAGCAGTGTGACAGGGAGGAACACTGAAGCTTTCTTT; CDR3aa: CASSVTGRNTEAFF
d_gene: TRBD1; abundance: .; v_gene: TRBV7-9; len: 15; j_gene: TRBJ1-5; CDR3nt: TGTGCCAGCAGCTCGACGGGACAGGGTTATCAGCCCCAGCATTTT; CDR3aa: CASSSTGQGYQPQHF
d_gene: .; abundance: .; v_gene: TRBV5-4; len: 14; j_gene: TRBJ1-2; CDR3nt: TGTGCCAGCAGGACTATGGTGCAGGATTATGGCTACACCTTC; CDR3aa: CASRTMVQDYGYTF
d_gene: TRBD1; abundance: .; v_gene: TRBV5-1; len: 14; j_gene: TRBJ1-2; CDR3nt: TGCGCCAGCAGCTTGTTTGACAGGGGCGATGGCTACACCTTC; CDR3aa: CASSLFDRGDGYTF
d_gene: .; abundance: .; v_gene: TRBV30; len: 15; j_gene: TRBJ1-1; CDR3nt: TGTGCCTGGAGTGTACGGGGCGGGGGGAACACTGAAGCTTTCTTT; CDR3aa: CAWSVRGGGNTEAFF
d_gene: .; abundance: .; v_gene: TRBV18; len: 12; j_gene: TRBJ2-5; CDR3nt: TGTGCCAGCAAGAACAGACAAGAGACCCAGTACTTC; CDR3aa: CASKNRQETQYF
d_gene: .; abundance: .; v_gene: TRBV6-5; len: 14; j_gene: TRBJ1-2; CDR3nt: TGTGCCAGCAGTTACTCTGGGGGGGCGGGTGGCTACACCTTC; CDR3aa: CASSYSGGAGGYTF